This TCR beta chain was recorded in a study of control samples from healthy donors and cancer patients. Method: immunoSEQ multiplex PCR; TCRdb's copy keeps in-frame clones and lacks some. The data contain 73,000 or so clones, roughly 84% of them singletons. Germline CDR1 SGHVS, CDR2 FQNEAQ. The CDR3 consists of 15 residues. V lost 0 bases and J lost 2, with 7 bases in between. This TCR derives from a woman in her fifties or sixties in good health. The sample consisted of blood. The chain joins TRBV7-8 to TRBJ1-4; D is unresolved. The CDR3 region has the DNA TGTGCCAGCAGCTTAGCCGGGAGGACTAATGAAAAACTGTTTTTT. Translated: CASSLAGRTNEKLFF.